Listed below are T cell receptor beta chains from one sample, sequenced in a study of regulatory T cells in long-lasting Graves disease. TCRdb re-called the multiplex PCR reads with MiXCR, one entry per CDR3 protein. This table holds more than 450,000 distinct CDR3 sequences, around 15% found once. These data are also associated with another study on T cells in Graves' hyperthyroidism and ophthalmopathy.

This specimen was peripheral blood mononuclear cells (PBMCs), taken at new diagnosis, from a patient treated with antithyroid drugs. These receptors were collected from a man between 35 and 55 years old with Graves disease. The CDR3 runs from the conserved cysteine through the conserved F or W. The order of the fields is clone size, D gene, J gene, V gene, CDR3 protein, CDR3 DNA. A D gene is named only where the DNA matches it firmly. Part of the rows lack a size; the others show once, few, many or a class for expanded clones.

>many|.|TRBJ2-3|TRBV6-1
CASSDGRVAMTDTQYF
TGTGCCAGCAGTGACGGGCGGGTGGCCATGACAGATACGCAGTATTTT
>few|.|TRBJ1-6|TRBV28
CASSLGGQLGTPLHF
TGTGCCAGCAGTTTAGGTGGACAATTGGGGACACCCCTCCACTTT
>many|TRBD1|TRBJ2-7|TRBV30
CAWSVRGLAYEQYF
TGTGCCTGGAGTGTAAGGGGGCTCGCCTACGAGCAGTACTTC
>.|.|TRBJ2-1|TRBV9
CASSVASTGEQFF
TGTGCCAGCAGCGTAGCGTCGACGGGTGAGCAGTTCTTC
>.|TRBD1|TRBJ1-4|TRBV12-3/TRBV12-4
CASSLQGALGEKLFF
TGTGCCAGCAGTCTACAGGGGGCATTGGGGGAAAAACTGTTTTTT
>few|TRBD2|TRBJ2-3|TRBV20-1
CSASTTSGQGDTQYF
TGCAGTGCTTCGACGACTAGCGGCCAGGGGGATACGCAGTATTTT
>.|TRBD1|TRBJ1-1|TRBV6-1
CASTLTPGQGASYTEAFF
TGTGCCAGCACCCTCACCCCGGGACAGGGGGCGTCGTACACTGAAGCTTTCTTT
>many|.|TRBJ2-1|TRBV3-1
CASSPRWRRYNEQFF
TGTGCCAGCAGCCCCCGTTGGCGCCGATACAATGAGCAGTTCTTC
>.|TRBD2|TRBJ2-1|TRBV24-1
CATSDWRELNEQFF
TGTGCCACCAGTGATTGGCGGGAGTTGAATGAGCAGTTCTTC
>.|.|TRBJ2-1|TRBV9
CASSVDGISYNEQFF
TGTGCCAGCAGCGTAGATGGGATCTCCTACAATGAGCAGTTCTTC
>many|TRBD2|TRBJ2-1|TRBV28
CAGSGVYNEQFF
TGTGCCGGTAGCGGGGTATACAATGAGCAGTTCTTC
>.|.|TRBJ2-5|TRBV6-2/TRBV6-3
CASTLGQETQYF
TGTGCCAGCACCCTGGGGCAAGAGACCCAGTACTTC
>.|.|TRBJ2-1|TRBV5-1
CASSISGTYNEQFF
TGTGCCAGCAGCATTTCCGGGACATACAATGAGCAGTTCTTC
>few|TRBD1|TRBJ1-5|TRBV12-3/TRBV12-4
CASSPSGQNNQPQHF
TGTGCCAGCAGTCCTTCGGGACAGAACAATCAGCCCCAGCATTTT